This T cell receptor (beta chain) was sequenced for a study of T-cell reconstitution after alpha-beta-depleted transplantation in children. CDR1 SGHTA and CDR2 FQGNSA come from the germline V gene. V was cut by 1 base and J by 0 bases, with 3 bases left in between. This CDR3 is built from 13 residues. This clonotype was picked up a small number of times. Preparation of the TCRbeta library involved a method that used unique molecular identifiers. In TCRdb, the PCR reads were re-called with MiXCR into one record per CDR3 protein. The sample shows approximately 430,000 distinct CDR3 sequences, 15% to 20% of them seen only once.

This clonotype originated in a boy under two years old who had a stem cell transplant for Wiskott-Aldrich syndrome, so the T cells may come from the graft donor. The sequenced sample was PBMCs, mostly from graft donor cells, obtained 360 days after TCRalphabeta/CD19-depleted stem cell transplant. J is TRBJ1-2 and V is TRBV7-2; D unclear. For the CDR3, the DNA is TGTGCCAGCAGCTTAGACCCTAACTATGGCTACACCTTC. Its translation is CASSLDPNYGYTF.